One and the same sample provided the 14 T cell receptor beta chains below, sequenced in a study of T-cell reconstitution after alpha-beta-depleted transplantation in children. Construction of the TCRbeta library involved unique molecular identifiers. A single record per CDR3 protein comes from TCRdb applying MiXCR to the PCR reads. Of tens of thousands of distinct CDR3 sequences listed, under 6.5% were seen once; the top ten hold around 30%. The sequenced sample was PBMCs, mostly from graft donor cells, obtained 60 days after TCRalphabeta/CD19-depleted stem cell transplant. The receptors shown here come from a female patient aged 2 to 10 who had a stem cell transplant for aplastic anemia, so the T cells may come from the graft donor.

This clonotype was counted at least ten times. The V gene is TRBV6-5, the J gene TRBJ2-5, with a possible D match to TRBD2 (6 bases). The germline gives CDR1 MNHEY, CDR2 SVGAGI. Trimming shortened V by 6 bases and J by 6 bases, and 11 bases separated the two germline ends. This CDR3 has 12 amino acids. The chain's CDR3 is CASRTGSKTQYF. In nucleotides, the CDR3 is TGTGCCAGCAGGACCGGGAGCAAGACCCAGTACTTC.

This clonotype has at least ten counts. The gene calls are TRBV4-2 and TRBJ2-2; D possibly matches TRBD1 or TRBD2 (6 bases each). The CDR3 has 17 amino acids. Trimming removed 1 base at V and 0 bases at J, with 12 bases between. From germline, CDR1 is LGHNA and CDR2 YNFKEQ. CDR3 DNA sequence: TGTGCCAGCAGCCAAGCCCCCGGGGGCGCGAACACCGGGGAGCTGTTTTTT. It encodes CASSQAPGGANTGELFF.

This sequence joins TRBV6-1 and TRBJ1-5; 7 nucleotides align to TRBD1. The CDR3 consists of 16 residues. V shed 5 bases and J 2 bases; nucleotides not matched to a gene: 9. CDR1 is MNHNS, CDR2 SASEGT, per germline. The CDR3 loop is CASSPGRGRGNQPQHF. CDR3 DNA sequence: TGTGCCAGCAGTCCAGGAAGGGGGCGAGGCAATCAGCCCCAGCATTTT.

This clonotype occurred many times. The J gene is TRBJ1-2, the V gene TRBV5-5, with TRBD1 matching 10 bases. This CDR3 region has 13 residues. Unmatched junction bases numbered 3, after V lost 4 bases and J lost 6 bases. Germline V gene sequence: CDR1 SGHKS, CDR2 YYEKEE (reference sequence). The CDR3 DNA follows: TGTGCCAGCAGCCGACAGGGGGCCGATGGCTACACCTTC. It is translated as CASSRQGADGYTF.

Ten or more counts support this clonotype. The CDR3 region is CASSSVGAYEQYF. CDR3 nucleotides: TGTGCCAGCAGCTCGGTCGGGGCCTACGAGCAGTACTTC. V is TRBV7-9 and J is TRBJ2-7, with D possibly TRBD2 on 5 matching bases. CDR1 is SEHNR, CDR2 FQNEAQ, per germline (reference sequence). Trimming stripped 4 bases from V and 2 bases from J, with 9 bases between. The CDR3 sequence is 13 residues long.

This clonotype was found many times. This chain links TRBV29-1 with TRBJ1-2, with no clear D. This CDR3 comprises 12 residues. Trimming removed 2 bases at V and 4 bases at J, with 8 bases between. Looked up from germline, CDR1 is SQVTM and CDR2 is ANQGSEA. The DNA of the CDR3 is TGCAGCGTTGAAAGGGCGGGCTATGGCTACACCTTC. Amino acid sequence: CSVERAGYGYTF.

At least ten counts were recorded for this clonotype. The J gene is TRBJ2-7, the V gene TRBV27; TRBD1 matches at 8 bases. The CDR3 runs to 12 residues. CDR1 is MNHEY, CDR2 SMNVEV, per germline (reference sequence). The V segment lost 6 bases and the J segment 6 bases; nucleotides outside the gene matches: 4. The CDR3 DNA sequence: TGTGCCAGCAGCGGACAGGGTCTCGAGCAGTACTTC. Its translation: CASSGQGLEQYF.

This clonotype showed up many times. The chain is built from TRBV20-1 and TRBJ1-1; D is possibly TRBD1 (5 bases). The V gene lost 2 bases and the J gene lost 9 bases, with 13 bases spanning the gap. Germline V CDR1 and CDR2: DFQATT, SNEGSKA (reference sequence). The CDR3 has 12 amino acids. Here the CDR3 DNA reads TGCAGTGCTAGACAGGGACGGGGAAAAGCTTTCTTT. This encodes CSARQGRGKAFF.

This clonotype has ten or more counts. The chain has TRBV30 and TRBJ2-1; 11 bases agree with TRBD2. V lost 2 bases, J lost 6 bases, and 15 bases stayed unmatched. The CDR3 has 18 residues. Looked up from germline, CDR1 is GTSNPN and CDR2 is SVGIG (reference sequence). The CDR3 DNA reads TGTGCCTGGAGTTTGGAATCACTAGCGGGAGACCTATTCAATGAGCAGTTCTTC. Translating gives CAWSLESLAGDLFNEQFF.

This clonotype has only a few counts. This chain links TRBV7-2 with TRBJ2-1, with 9 bases aligning to TRBD1. Germline CDR1 reads SGHTA; CDR2 reads FQGNSA. The CDR3 loop spans 16 amino acids. The V gene end was trimmed by 3 bases and the J gene end by 4 bases; junction bases not matched to a gene: 7. CDR3 nucleotides: TGTGCCAGCAGCTTCGCTTCGGGACAGGGATACAATGAGCAGTTCTTC. It codes for CASSFASGQGYNEQFF. The entire variable domain, with the rest obtained from reference TRBV7-2 and TRBJ2-1, is as follows: GAGVSQSPSNKVTEKGKDVELRCDPISGHTALYWYRQSLGQGLEFLIYFQGNSAPDKSGLPSDRFSAERTGGSVSTLTIQRTQQEDSAVYLCASSFASGQGYNEQFFGPGTRLTVL.

The table lists this clonotype with many counts. The V gene is TRBV15, the J gene TRBJ2-3, with TRBD2 matching over 7 bases. V shed 1 base, J shed 3 bases, and the junction held 1 base outside the gene matches. This CDR3 spans 14 amino acids. Germline lookup yields CDR1 LNHNV and CDR2 YYDKDF (reference sequence). The CDR3 reads CATSRGGLTDTQYF. The CDR3 coding sequence is TGTGCCACCAGCAGAGGGGGACTAACAGATACGCAGTATTTT. Together with reference TRBV15 and TRBJ2-3, the CDR3 gives the full variable domain: DAMVIQNPRYQVTQFGKPVTLSCSQTLNHNVMYWYQQKSSQAPKLLFHYYDKDFNNEADTPDNFQSRRPNTSFCFLDIRSPGLGDTAMYLCATSRGGLTDTQYFGPGTRLTVL.

The V and J genes are TRBV18 and TRBJ1-5; D remains unclear. The V and J ends lost 6 bases and 4 bases respectively, with 10 bases between them. This CDR3 has 13 residues. The germline gives CDR1 KGHSH, CDR2 LQKENI. CDR3 loop: CASSAARNQPQHF. The CDR3 region has the DNA TGTGCCAGCTCCGCGGCCAGAAATCAGCCCCAGCATTTT.

This clonotype was detected ten times or more. The V gene is TRBV9, the J gene TRBJ2-7; 10 bases align to TRBD2. The V and J ends lost 2 bases and 2 bases, in that order; junction bases with no gene match: 4. Per germline, CDR1 SGDLS and CDR2 YYNGEE. CDR3 length equals 15 residues. CDR3: CASSVGLAVTYEQYF. CDR3 nucleotide sequence: TGTGCCAGCAGCGTCGGACTAGCGGTTACCTACGAGCAGTACTTC.

This clonotype was seen many times. The chain joins TRBV12-3 or TRBV12-4 to TRBJ2-1, with TRBD2 as a possible D gene (6 bases). Trimming stripped 7 bases from V and 9 bases from J, with 19 bases between. CDR3 size: 14 residues. CDR3: CASIPGEVRGEQFF. The CDR3 DNA reads as TGTGCCAGCATACCGGGGGAGGTTCGGGGTGAGCAGTTCTTC.